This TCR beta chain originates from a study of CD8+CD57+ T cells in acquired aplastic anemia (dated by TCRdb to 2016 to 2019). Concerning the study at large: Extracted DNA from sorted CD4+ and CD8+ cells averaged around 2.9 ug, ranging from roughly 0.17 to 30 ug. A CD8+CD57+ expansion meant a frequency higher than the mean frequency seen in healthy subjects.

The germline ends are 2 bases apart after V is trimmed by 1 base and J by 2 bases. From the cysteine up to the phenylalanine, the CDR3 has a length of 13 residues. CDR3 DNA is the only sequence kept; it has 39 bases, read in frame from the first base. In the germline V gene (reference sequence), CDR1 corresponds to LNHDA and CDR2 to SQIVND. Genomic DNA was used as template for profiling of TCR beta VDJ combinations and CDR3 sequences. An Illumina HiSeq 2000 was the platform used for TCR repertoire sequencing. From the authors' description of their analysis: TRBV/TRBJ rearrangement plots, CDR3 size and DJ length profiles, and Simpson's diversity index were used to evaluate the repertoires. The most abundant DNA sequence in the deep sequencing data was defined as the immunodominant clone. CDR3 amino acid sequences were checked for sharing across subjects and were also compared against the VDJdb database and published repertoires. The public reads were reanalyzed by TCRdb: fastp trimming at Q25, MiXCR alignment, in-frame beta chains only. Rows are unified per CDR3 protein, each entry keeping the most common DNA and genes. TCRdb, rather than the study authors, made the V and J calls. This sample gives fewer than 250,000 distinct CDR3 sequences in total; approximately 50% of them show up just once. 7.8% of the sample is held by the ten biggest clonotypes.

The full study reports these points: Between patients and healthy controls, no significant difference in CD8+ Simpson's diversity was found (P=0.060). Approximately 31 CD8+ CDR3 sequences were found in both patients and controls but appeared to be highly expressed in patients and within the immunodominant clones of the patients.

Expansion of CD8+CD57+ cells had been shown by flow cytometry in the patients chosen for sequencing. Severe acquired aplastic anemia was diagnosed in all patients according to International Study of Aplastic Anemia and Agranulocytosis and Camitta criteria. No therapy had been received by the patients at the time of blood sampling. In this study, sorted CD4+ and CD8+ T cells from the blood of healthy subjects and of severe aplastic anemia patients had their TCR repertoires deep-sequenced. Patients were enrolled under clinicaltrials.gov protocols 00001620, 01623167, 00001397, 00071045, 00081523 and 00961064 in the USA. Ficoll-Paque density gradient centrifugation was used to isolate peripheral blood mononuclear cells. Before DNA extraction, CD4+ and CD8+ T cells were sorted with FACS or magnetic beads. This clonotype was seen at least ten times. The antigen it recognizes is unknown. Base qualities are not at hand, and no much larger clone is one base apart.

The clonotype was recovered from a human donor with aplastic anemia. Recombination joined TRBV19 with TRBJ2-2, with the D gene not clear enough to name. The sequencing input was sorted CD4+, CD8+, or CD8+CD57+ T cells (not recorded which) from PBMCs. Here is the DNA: TGTGCCAGTAGTATAGGAAACACCGGGGAGCTGTTTTTT. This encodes CASSIGNTGELFF.